The 32 T cell receptor beta chains reported below all come from one sample, sequenced in a study of T cell repertoires in ileal Crohn's disease. The table came from immunoSEQ multiplex PCR; TCRdb's copy has only in-frame clones and leaves some out. The table has about 60,000 clones, roughly 89% seen once. Time point defined: neoterminal ileum biopsy at postoperative endoscopy, about 6 months after surgery. Sequences were obtained from ileal tissue. These receptors all come from an adult with Crohn's disease.

This rearrangement joins TRBV7-9 to TRBJ2-7; D gene unclear. CDR3 length: 13 residues. Germline CDR1 SEHNR, CDR2 FQNEAQ (reference sequence). Deletions cut 5 bases from V and 0 bases from J, with 8 bases between. The chain's CDR3 is CASSPQSSYEQYV. CDR3 bases: TGTGCCAGCAGCCCACAGAGCTCCTACGAGCAGTACGTC.

The chain combines TRBV5-6 with TRBJ2-2; TRBD1 matches 9 bases. The CDR3 loop spans 17 amino acids. Per the germline V gene, CDR1 is SGHDT and CDR2 is YYEEEE. V lost 1 base to trimming and J lost 3 bases; unmatched junction nucleotides: 7. The CDR3 protein is CASSLYGTGSDTGELFF. The CDR3, as DNA: TGTGCCAGCAGCTTGTATGGGACAGGGAGCGACACCGGGGAGCTGTTTTTT.

The gene calls are TRBV6-1 and TRBJ1-2; 9 bases line up with TRBD1. There are 14 residues in the CDR3. With V trimmed by 7 bases and J by 5 bases, 8 bases remained unmatched. Germline CDR1 is MNHNS and CDR2 is SASEGT. The CDR3 DNA sequence: TGTGCCAGCAAATTACCCGGGACAGGGTATGGCTACACCTTC. Translating it yields CASKLPGTGYGYTF.

The chain combines TRBV7-9 with TRBJ1-3, with 8 nucleotides matching TRBD1. Germline V gene sequence: CDR1 SEHNR, CDR2 FQNEAQ (reference sequence). Losses at the gene ends were 5 bases for V and 4 bases for J; bases not matched to a gene: 4. The length of the CDR3 is 14 residues. DNA of the CDR3: TGTGCCAGCAGCCCGACAGGGGACGGAAACACCATATATTTT. This translates into CASSPTGDGNTIYF.

This chain connects TRBV11-3 to TRBJ1-2, with 7 nucleotides matching TRBD1. V was clipped by 5 bases and J by 7 bases; unmatched bases: 10. Germline assignment: CDR1 SGHNT and CDR2 YENEEA. CDR3 size: 14 residues. The CDR3 DNA reads TGTGCCAGCAGCCCAAACACAGGGGCGTCTGGCTACACCTTC. Its translation: CASSPNTGASGYTF.

The chain joins TRBV10-3 to TRBJ2-3; possibly TRBD2 for D (6 bases). The CDR3 runs to 15 residues. Germline CDR1 is ENHRY and CDR2 is SYGVKD. V lost 11 bases, J lost 1 base, and 19 bases lay in between. As DNA, the CDR3 is TGTGCCGCCGGAGGGGCGTCGGGAGGCACAGATACGCAGTATTTT. As protein: CAAGGASGGTDTQYF.

The chain combines TRBV6-6 with TRBJ1-6; D call uncertain. The V gene lost 6 bases and the J gene lost 8 bases, with 11 bases spanning the gap. Germline V gene data show CDR1 as MNHNY and CDR2 as SVGAGI (reference sequence). The CDR3 length is 13 residues. CDR3 protein: CASSPLGDSPLHF. In nucleotides, the CDR3 is TGTGCCAGCAGCCCGCTAGGAGATTCACCCCTCCACTTT.

As DNA, the CDR3 is TGTGCCAGTAGTCAGCCGGGACTAGGGAGCCTTAATGAGCAGTTCTTC. Protein: CASSQPGLGSLNEQFF. V and J are TRBV19 and TRBJ2-1, with 8 positions matching TRBD2. Germline trimming cut 5 bases from V and 7 bases from J; bases unmatched to any gene: 13. The germline V gene encodes CDR1 LNHDA and CDR2 SQIVND (reference sequence). The CDR3 contains 16 residues.

The chain links TRBV27 to TRBJ1-1; D might be TRBD1 (5 bases). The CDR3 spans 15 residues. V was pared by 8 bases and J by 7 bases, with 23 bases between. Germline-derived CDR1 and CDR2 are MNHEY and SMNVEV (reference sequence). The DNA for the CDR3 is TGTGCCAGCGGACACCCCAGACAAGGAAGGAGTGAAGCTTTCTTT. It is translated as CASGHPRQGRSEAFF.

The chain links TRBV11-1 to TRBJ2-7, with D possibly matching TRBD1 (5 bases). From germline, CDR1 is SGHAT and CDR2 FQDESV (reference sequence). The CDR3 covers 13 residues. Trimming cost V 1 base and J 5 bases, with 9 bases left between them. The CDR3 region is CASSLEPGNEQYV. As DNA, the CDR3 is TGTGCCAGCAGCTTAGAACCAGGGAACGAGCAGTACGTC.

The chain recombines TRBV2 with TRBJ2-1, with 9 nucleotides matching TRBD2. The CDR3 has 14 amino acids. Trimming at V came to 7 bases and at J to 9 bases, leaving 10 bases not matched to a gene. Germline V lookup: CDR1 SNHLY, CDR2 FYNNEI. This CDR3 reads CASNHGGRAAEQFF. Here the CDR3 DNA reads TGTGCCAGCAATCACGGCGGGAGGGCCGCTGAGCAGTTCTTC.

The chain is built from TRBV4-1 and TRBJ1-3, with TRBD1 matching 8 bases. Germline V gene lookup returns CDR1 MGHRA and CDR2 YSYEKL. V lost 4 bases and J lost 4; bases outside the gene matches: 3. The CDR3 has 14 amino acids. The CDR3 region has the DNA TGCGCCAGCAGCCCGCGGGACAGGGGAAACACCATATATTTT. It codes for CASSPRDRGNTIYF.

This clone was recorded once. This chain links TRBV19 with TRBJ2-2, with 13 nucleotides matching TRBD2. Looked up from germline, CDR1 is LNHDA and CDR2 is SQIVND (reference sequence). The V and J ends lost 3 bases and 7 bases, in that order; junction bases with no gene match: 11. This CDR3 comprises 18 residues. The CDR3 here is CASSIFRTSGRLGGELFF. As DNA, the CDR3 is TGTGCCAGTAGTATTTTCCGGACTAGCGGGAGACTTGGCGGGGAGCTGTTTTTT.

The rearrangement joins TRBV5-8 to TRBJ1-2; D gene uncertain. Trimming left V 0 bases short and J 3 bases short, with 6 bases between. This CDR3 is 13 amino acids long. CDR1 and CDR2 (germline): SGHTS, YDEGEE. CDR3 coding DNA: TGTGCCAGCAGCTTGGCAGGTTACTATGGCTACACCTTC. Its protein product is CASSLAGYYGYTF.

J is TRBJ2-7 and V is TRBV27, with TRBD2 identical over 11 bases. CDR1 is MNHEY, CDR2 SMNVEV, per germline (reference sequence). This CDR3 comprises 17 residues. V shed 3 bases and J 3 bases; nucleotides not matched to a gene: 10. CDR3 protein: CASSFLTSGNKNYEQYF. The CDR3 nucleotides read TGTGCCAGCAGTTTCCTGACTAGCGGGAACAAAAACTACGAGCAGTACTTC.

The V call is TRBV10-2, the J call TRBJ2-7; maybe TRBD1 (5 bases). Trimming left V 6 bases short and J 9 bases short, with 9 bases between. The CDR3 spans 10 residues. Per the germline V gene, CDR1 is WSHSY and CDR2 is SAAADI. CDR3 sequence (DNA): TGCGCCAGCAGCACAGGAATGCAGTACTTC. This encodes CASSTGMQYF.

To note about this clone: The junction shows a germline mismatch at one end, possibly a read error. The rearrangement joins TRBV5-4 to TRBJ1-3; 7 positions agree with TRBD1. This CDR3 spans 14 amino acids. Germline V gene lookup returns CDR1 SGHNT and CDR2 YYREEE (reference sequence). The CDR3, as DNA: TGTGCCAGCAGTTTGGGTACAGGGGTGGACACCATATATTTT. Residues: CASSLGTGVDTIYF. The entire variable domain, with the rest obtained from reference TRBV5-4 and TRBJ1-3, is as follows: ETGVTQSPTHLIKTRGQQVTLRCSSQSGHNTVSWYQQALGQGPQFIFQYYREEENGRGNFPPRFSGLQFPNYSSELNVNALELDDSALYLCASSLGTGVDTIYFGEGSWLTVV.

The rearrangement uses TRBV27 and TRBJ1-5; possible D gene TRBD1, 6 bases. V was clipped by 7 bases and J by 1 base, with 20 bases between them. Germline loops: CDR1 MNHEY, CDR2 SMNVEV (reference sequence). This CDR3 contains 17 residues. This CDR3 reads CASMIRGGSRSNQPQHF. CDR3 in DNA: TGTGCCAGCATGATCAGGGGAGGGAGTAGGAGCAATCAGCCCCAGCATTTT.

This chain connects TRBV4-1 to TRBJ1-3, with 9 bases fitting TRBD1. Germline CDR1 reads MGHRA; CDR2 reads YSYEKL. The trim removed 7 bases at V and 4 bases at J, leaving 8 bases unmatched. This CDR3 spans 15 amino acids. CDR3 coding DNA: TGCGCCAGCACCGATAGGGACAGGGAAGGAAACACCATATATTTT. It specifies CASTDRDREGNTIYF.

The J gene is TRBJ2-7, the V gene TRBV2, with 11 bases that match TRBD2. CDR1 is SNHLY and CDR2 is FYNNEI in the germline V gene. The V segment lost 6 bases and the J segment 2 bases; nucleotides outside the gene matches: 3. This CDR3 region has 14 residues. The CDR3 loop reads CASRRLAGTYEQYF. In nucleotides, the CDR3 is TGTGCCAGCAGAAGACTAGCGGGGACCTACGAGCAGTACTTC.

Only a few counts were recorded for this clone. The chain uses TRBV4-2 and TRBJ2-3; 9 bases agree with TRBD2. Trimming removed 1 base from V and 5 bases from J; junction bases left unmatched: 4. In germline, CDR1 is LGHNA, CDR2 YNFKEQ. This CDR3 is built from 15 residues. The CDR3 loop reads CASSQGLADRDTQYF. The CDR3 region has the DNA TGTGCCAGCAGCCAAGGACTAGCGGATAGAGATACGCAGTATTTT.

The CDR3 loop is CASSEAGTVSEQYV. The DNA of the CDR3 is TGTGCCAGCAGTGAAGCGGGGACAGTCTCCGAGCAGTACGTC. The chain links TRBV6-1 to TRBJ2-7, with 7 bases aligning to TRBD1. The CDR3 spans 14 residues. Germline V CDR1 and CDR2: MNHNS, SASEGT. The V gene end was trimmed by 0 bases and the J gene end by 6 bases; junction bases not matched to a gene: 5.

The V gene is TRBV18, the J gene TRBJ1-1, with TRBD1 identical over 8 bases. CDR3 length: 16 amino acids. Trimming cost V 3 bases and J 3 bases; bases outside gene matches: 9. Germline values: CDR1 KGHSH, CDR2 LQKENI. In nucleotides, the CDR3 is TGTGCCAGCTCACCCTTAGACAGGGGAGAGGACACTGAAGCTTTCTTT. Translating gives CASSPLDRGEDTEAFF.

The chain combines TRBV27 with TRBJ1-2; 8 nucleotides align to TRBD1. The CDR3 is made up of 16 amino acids. CDR1 MNHEY and CDR2 SMNVEV come from the germline V gene (reference sequence). The trim removed 2 bases at V and 8 bases at J, leaving 13 bases unmatched. The CDR3 loop is CASSLNLGQAIRGYTF. The CDR3 bases are TGTGCCAGCAGTTTAAATCTGGGACAGGCTATCAGGGGCTACACCTTC.

The V gene is TRBV19, the J gene TRBJ2-7; 7 bases line up with TRBD2. The germline gives CDR1 LNHDA, CDR2 SQIVND (reference sequence). The CDR3 has 14 residues. Germline trimming cut 5 bases from V and 3 bases from J; bases unmatched to any gene: 7. Here the CDR3 reads CASSPTGGSYEQYF. For the CDR3, the DNA is TGTGCCAGTAGTCCCACCGGGGGGAGCTACGAGCAGTACTTC.

V usage is TRBV10-2 and J usage is TRBJ2-4, with D unclear. The length of the CDR3 is 17 residues. Looked up from germline, CDR1 is WSHSY and CDR2 is SAAADI. The V and J ends lost 0 bases and 0 bases respectively, with 12 bases between them. DNA of the CDR3: TGCGCCAGCAGTGAGTCTAGTGGTCCGCTAGCCAAAAACATTCAGTACTTC. Protein product: CASSESSGPLAKNIQYF.

The gene calls are TRBV9 and TRBJ2-1; D is undetermined. Germline CDR1 and CDR2: SGDLS and YYNGEE. This CDR3 region has 14 residues. V dropped 0 bases and J dropped 2 bases, with 6 bases sitting between them. The CDR3: CASSVGAAYNEQFF. CDR3 coding DNA: TGTGCCAGCAGCGTAGGGGCAGCCTACAATGAGCAGTTCTTC.

V usage is TRBV10-2 and J usage is TRBJ2-7, with 9 nucleotides matching TRBD2. CDR3 length: 14 amino acids. Germline CDR1 WSHSY, CDR2 SAAADI. The CDR3 here is CASNGGGALYGQYV. In DNA form, the CDR3 reads TGCGCCAGCAACGGCGGGGGGGCCCTCTACGGGCAGTACGTC.

The V call is TRBV9, the J call TRBJ2-2, with a possible D match to TRBD2 (6 bases). The CDR3 runs 15 residues. Germline CDR1 is SGDLS and CDR2 is YYNGEE. The V and J ends lost 0 bases and 4 bases respectively, with 10 bases between them. The CDR3 DNA follows: TGTGCCAGCAGCGTAGGTGAGGGAGGCACCGGGGAGCTGTTTTTT. Protein product: CASSVGEGGTGELFF.

This rearrangement joins TRBV18 to TRBJ1-4; perhaps TRBD1 as D (5 bases). Trimming cost V 3 bases and J 5 bases, with 13 bases left between them. The CDR3 covers 15 residues. Germline CDR1 and CDR2: KGHSH and LQKENI. In DNA form, the CDR3 reads TGTGCCAGCTCACCTGACAGAGCTCTAAATGAAAAACTGTTTTTT. Translated, it gives CASSPDRALNEKLFF.

V is TRBV29-1 and J is TRBJ1-5, with 8 bases identical to TRBD1. Germline-derived CDR1 and CDR2 are SQVTM and ANQGSEA. V shed 3 bases and J 5 bases; nucleotides not matched to a gene: 3. CDR3 length: 13 residues. The CDR3 region is CSVETGDDQPQHF. The CDR3 DNA follows: TGCAGCGTTGAGACAGGGGACGATCAGCCCCAGCATTTT.

This chain uses TRBV29-1 with TRBJ2-1; D possibly corresponds to TRBD1 (5 bases). V lost 5 bases, J lost 7 bases, and 12 bases lay in between. This CDR3 comprises 12 residues. Germline lookup yields CDR1 SQVTM and CDR2 ANQGSEA. The CDR3 DNA is TGCAGCGTTATTCGACAGAAAAATGAGCAGTTCTTC. Amino acid sequence: CSVIRQKNEQFF.